This record concerns one TCR beta chain sequence. The antigen is undetermined. The sample belongs to a study of shared clonotypes between healthy human individuals. CDR1 is MNHEY and CDR2 is SVGAGI in the germline V gene. V lost 2 bases and J 5 bases, leaving 7 bases between the germline ends. The CDR3 covers 12 residues. TCRdb's table, derived via immunoSEQ multiplex PCR, lists solely in-frame clones and lacks some. The sample comprises 950,000 to 1,300,000 clones, about 75% of which are singletons, and about 1.5% rests with the top ten. The study, taken as a whole, reports: Memory subsets generally showed lower estimated richness than naive subsets.

Specimen: memory CD4+ T cells sorted from blood. Regarding subset: CD45RA-negative fraction. The source is a man between 18 and 29 years old in good health. V gene TRBV6-5 combines with J gene TRBJ2-7; no definite D call. The CDR3 DNA sequence: TGTGCCAGCAGTTACGAAGGTGACGAGCAGTACTTC. Translating it yields CASSYEGDEQYF.